The rows below give T cell receptor beta chains drawn from one sample of a study of T cell responses to AZD1222 COVID-19 vaccine. This table comes from immunoSEQ multiplex PCR, and its TCRdb copy is limited to in-frame clones, with some not included. Here the sample spans 64,000 or so clones, 84% being singletons. The sample was peripheral blood, taken on day 0 of AZD1222 vaccination. The receptors stem from an adult in good health. The CDR3 runs from the conserved cysteine through the conserved F or W. The order of the fields is clone size, V gene, D gene, J gene, CDR3 DNA, CDR3 protein. The D gene is left open where the match is weak. Expanded clones are given a class, and other clones once, few, many or no size at all.

>NA|TRBV28|NA|TRBJ1-2
TGTGCCAGCAGTTTAGGCCCCTATGGCTACACCTTC
CASSLGPYGYTF
>NA|TRBV29-1|TRBD2|TRBJ2-5
TGCAGCGGCCTGACTAGCGTTGTTACCAAGACCCAGTACTTC
CSGLTSVVTKTQYF
>NA|TRBV5-4|TRBD1|TRBJ1-2
TGTGCCAGCAGCTTGGCCGCGGACAGGGGCTATGGCTACACCTTC
CASSLAADRGYGYTF
>NA|TRBV19|TRBD1|TRBJ1-2
TGTGCCAGCCGTTTGACAGGGATCTATGGCTACACCTTC
CASRLTGIYGYTF
>NA|TRBV30|NA|TRBJ1-2
TGTGCCTGGAGGGCAGGGGTCGGGGGCTACACCTTC
CAWRAGVGGYTF
>NA|TRBV7-2|NA|TRBJ1-2
TGTGCCAGCAGTCAGGTCTATGGCTACACCTTC
CASSQVYGYTF
>once|TRBV19|TRBD1|TRBJ1-1
TGTGCCAGTAGTATGGGGCCTGGGACAGGCACTGAAGCTTTCTTT
CASSMGPGTGTEAFF
>few|TRBV4-3|NA|TRBJ1-2
TGCGCCAGCAGCCAAGGGGGGTCACAGATAAACTATGGCTACACCTTC
CASSQGGSQINYGYTF
>NA|TRBV7-2|TRBD1|TRBJ1-2
TGTGCCAGCAGCTTGGGACAGGGGAGTAGGAGCTATGGCTACACCTTC
CASSLGQGSRSYGYTF
>NA|TRBV27|NA|TRBJ1-5
TGTGCCAGCAGTTTAACCGGGAGTCATCAGCCCCAGCATTTT
CASSLTGSHQPQHF
>NA|TRBV30|TRBD1|TRBJ1-5
TGTGCCGCGCAGGGGGCGGGCGGCAATCAGCCCCAGCATTTT
CAAQGAGGNQPQHF
>NA|TRBV2|TRBD1|TRBJ1-5
TGTGCCAGCAGCCTCACAGGGGGCAATCAGCCCCAGCATTTT
CASSLTGGNQPQHF
>NA|TRBV11-2|NA|TRBJ2-3
TGTGCCAGCAGCCTTATCCTAGTCTCACATAGCACAGATACGCAGTATTTT
CASSLILVSHSTDTQYF
>NA|TRBV5-8|TRBD1|TRBJ2-7
TGTGCCAGCCGAGACAGGGCGAGCTCCTACGAGCAGTACTTC
CASRDRASSYEQYF
>NA|TRBV19|TRBD1|TRBJ1-4
TGTGCCAGTAGTAGGCCGTTGCGGGACAGGCAAAATGAAAAACTGTTTTTT
CASSRPLRDRQNEKLFF
>NA|TRBV2|NA|TRBJ2-7
TGTGCCAGCAGTGAAAACGGGGCCCCCTACGAGCAGTACTTC
CASSENGAPYEQYF
>NA|TRBV5-1|NA|TRBJ2-3
TGCGCCAGCAGCTCGAGGGGACCGATGGGGACTACAGATACGCAGTATTTT
CASSSRGPMGTTDTQYF
>NA|TRBV27|NA|TRBJ2-5
TGTGCCAGCAGTTTTGTAAGGGGGGCGGGTGAGACCCAGTACTTC
CASSFVRGAGETQYF
>NA|TRBV7-8|NA|TRBJ2-1
TGTGCCAGCAGCCTGGATGGCAGTAACAATGAGCAGTTCTTC
CASSLDGSNNEQFF
>NA|TRBV7-6|NA|TRBJ2-2
TGTGCCAGCAGCTTCGGACACTCGAACACCGGGGAGCTGTTTTTT
CASSFGHSNTGELFF
>NA|TRBV29-1|NA|TRBJ1-2
TGCAGCGTTGAAGATCTGGTGGCTCGGGGTGGCTACACCTTC
CSVEDLVARGGYTF
>once|TRBV7-2|NA|TRBJ1-1
TGTGCCAGCAGCTTAAGTCGGGAGACTGAAGCTTTCTTT
CASSLSRETEAFF
>NA|TRBV6-6|NA|TRBJ1-3
TGTGCCAGCAGTTACTTTGACTCTGGAAACACCATATATTTT
CASSYFDSGNTIYF
>NA|TRBV6-5|TRBD1|TRBJ2-1
TGTGCCAGCATTGGGACAGGGGGCTACAATGAGCAGTTCTTC
CASIGTGGYNEQFF
>NA|TRBV5-6|TRBD1|TRBJ2-2
TGTGCCAGCAGCTGGGACTTATGGACAGGGACCTCCGGGGAGCTGTTTTTT
CASSWDLWTGTSGELFF
>NA|TRBV6-5|NA|TRBJ1-2
TGTGCCAGCAGCAACAGCTATGGCTACACCTTC
CASSNSYGYTF
>NA|TRBV2|TRBD1|TRBJ1-5
TGTGCCAGCAGTTCCCGGACAGGGGGCATCCAGCCCCAGCATTTT
CASSSRTGGIQPQHF
>NA|TRBV29-1|NA|TRBJ2-2
TGCAGCGTTGTGGGGTCAGGGGACACCGGGGAGCTGTTTTTT
CSVVGSGDTGELFF
>NA|TRBV7-2|NA|TRBJ1-3
TGTGCCAGCAGCTTCGACGGCTACTCTGGAAACACCATATATTTT
CASSFDGYSGNTIYF
>NA|TRBV10-3|NA|TRBJ2-3
TGTGCCACCGAAACGGACGGGTCAGATACGCAGTATTTT
CATETDGSDTQYF
>NA|TRBV7-4|NA|TRBJ1-4
TGTGCCAGCAGTCGACAGGCGGGGGAAAAACTGTTTTTT
CASSRQAGEKLFF
>NA|TRBV4-1|NA|TRBJ2-5
TGCGCCAGCAGCCAAAAGTCAGGGGAGACCCAGTACTTC
CASSQKSGETQYF
>NA|TRBV27|TRBD1|TRBJ2-1
TGTGCCAGCAGTATGATAGGGGGCGCCTACAATGAGCAGTTCTTC
CASSMIGGAYNEQFF
>NA|TRBV4-3|NA|TRBJ2-6
TGCGCCAGCAGCCAAGAGGGAAAATCTGGGGCCAACGTCCTGACTTTC
CASSQEGKSGANVLTF
>once|TRBV12-3/TRBV12-4|NA|TRBJ1-2
TGTGCCAGCAGTTTTCGGGGGGGCTATGGCTACACCTTC
CASSFRGGYGYTF
>NA|TRBV29-1|NA|TRBJ1-1
TGCAGCGCCGGGGGGGGACAGAACACTGAAGCTTTCTTT
CSAGGGQNTEAFF
>NA|TRBV7-2|NA|TRBJ1-2
TGTGCCAGCAGTCTAGGGGGGTTCGACTATGGCTACACCTTC
CASSLGGFDYGYTF
>once|TRBV6-5|TRBD1|TRBJ1-5
TGTGCCAGCAGTTTCGCATCAGGGGGCAGTAATCAGCCCCAGCATTTT
CASSFASGGSNQPQHF
>NA|TRBV6-2/TRBV6-3|NA|TRBJ1-1
TGTGCCAGCAGTTACCCCAGTTATACAGGGAAGGGGCCAAACACTGAAGCTTTCTTT
CASSYPSYTGKGPNTEAFF
>NA|TRBV2|NA|TRBJ2-7
TGTGCCAGCAGTGACGGACTCCAGCAGTACTTC
CASSDGLQQYF
>NA|TRBV7-6|TRBD1|TRBJ2-3
TGTGCCAGCAGCTCAGGACAGGGGGTGGATACGCAGTATTTT
CASSSGQGVDTQYF
>few|TRBV5-1|NA|TRBJ2-7
TGCGCCAGCAGCTTGGTGGCAACCTACGAGCAGTACTTC
CASSLVATYEQYF
>NA|TRBV5-1|NA|TRBJ2-7
TGCGCCAGCAGCTTGAGGGGCGGGTACGAGCAGTACTTC
CASSLRGGYEQYF
>NA|TRBV7-8|NA|TRBJ1-6
TGTGCCAGCAGCTTACTGCAAGGCTCCTATAATTCACCCCTCCACTTT
CASSLLQGSYNSPLHF
>NA|TRBV5-5|NA|TRBJ2-7
TGTGCCAGCAGCTCGAGTGGGGGCTTCTCCTACGAGCAGTACTTC
CASSSSGGFSYEQYF
>NA|TRBV4-3|TRBD2|TRBJ2-3
TGCGCCAGCAGCCAGGACCTAGCGGGGGGGCGGGCAGATACGCAGTATTTT
CASSQDLAGGRADTQYF